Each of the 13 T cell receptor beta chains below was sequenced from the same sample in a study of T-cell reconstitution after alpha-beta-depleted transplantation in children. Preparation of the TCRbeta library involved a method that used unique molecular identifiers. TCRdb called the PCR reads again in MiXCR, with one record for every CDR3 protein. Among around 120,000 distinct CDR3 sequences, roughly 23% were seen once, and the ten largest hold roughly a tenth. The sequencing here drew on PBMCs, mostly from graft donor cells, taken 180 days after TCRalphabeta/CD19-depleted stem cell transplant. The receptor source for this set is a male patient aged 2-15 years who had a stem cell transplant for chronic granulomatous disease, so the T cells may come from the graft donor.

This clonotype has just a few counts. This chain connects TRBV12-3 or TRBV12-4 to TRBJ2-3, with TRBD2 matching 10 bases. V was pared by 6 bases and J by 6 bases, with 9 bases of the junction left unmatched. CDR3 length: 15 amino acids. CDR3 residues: CASRQERGGLDTQYF. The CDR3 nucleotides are TGTGCCAGCAGACAGGAGCGGGGGGGCCTCGATACGCAGTATTTT.

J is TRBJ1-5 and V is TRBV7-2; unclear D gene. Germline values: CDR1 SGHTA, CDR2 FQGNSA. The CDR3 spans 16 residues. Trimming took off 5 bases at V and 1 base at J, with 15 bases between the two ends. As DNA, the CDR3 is TGTGCCAGCAGCCGCGATTCGGGGATAAGCAATCAGCCCCAGCATTTT. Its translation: CASSRDSGISNQPQHF. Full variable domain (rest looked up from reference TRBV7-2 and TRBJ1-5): GAGVSQSPSNKVTEKGKDVELRCDPISGHTALYWYRQSLGQGLEFLIYFQGNSAPDKSGLPSDRFSAERTGGSVSTLTIQRTQQEDSAVYLCASSRDSGISNQPQHFGDGTRLSIL.

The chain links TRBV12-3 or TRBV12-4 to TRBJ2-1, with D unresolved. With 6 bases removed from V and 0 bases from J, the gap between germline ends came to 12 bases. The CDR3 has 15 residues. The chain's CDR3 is CASRSPNYSYNEQFF. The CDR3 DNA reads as TGTGCCAGCAGATCTCCTAACTACTCCTACAATGAGCAGTTCTTC.

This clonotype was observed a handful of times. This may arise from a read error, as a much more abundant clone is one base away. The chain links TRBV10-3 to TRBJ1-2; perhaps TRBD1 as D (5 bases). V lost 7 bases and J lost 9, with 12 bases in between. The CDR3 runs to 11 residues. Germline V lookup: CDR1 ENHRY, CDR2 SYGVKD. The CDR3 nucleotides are TGTGCCATCACCAGACCAGGGCGCTACACCTTC. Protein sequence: CAITRPGRYTF.

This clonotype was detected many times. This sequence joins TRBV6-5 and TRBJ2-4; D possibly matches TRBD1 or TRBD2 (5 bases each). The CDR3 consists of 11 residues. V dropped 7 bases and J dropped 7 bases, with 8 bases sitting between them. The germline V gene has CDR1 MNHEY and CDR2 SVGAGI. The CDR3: CASIRGNIQYF. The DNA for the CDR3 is TGTGCCAGCATCCGGGGCAACATTCAGTACTTC.

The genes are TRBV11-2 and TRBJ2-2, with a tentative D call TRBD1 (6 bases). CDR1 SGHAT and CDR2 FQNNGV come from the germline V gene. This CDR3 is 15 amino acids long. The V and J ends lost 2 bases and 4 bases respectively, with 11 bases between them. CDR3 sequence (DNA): TGTGCCAGCAGCTTACGAGGCAGGGGCACCGGGGAGCTGTTTTTT. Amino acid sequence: CASSLRGRGTGELFF.

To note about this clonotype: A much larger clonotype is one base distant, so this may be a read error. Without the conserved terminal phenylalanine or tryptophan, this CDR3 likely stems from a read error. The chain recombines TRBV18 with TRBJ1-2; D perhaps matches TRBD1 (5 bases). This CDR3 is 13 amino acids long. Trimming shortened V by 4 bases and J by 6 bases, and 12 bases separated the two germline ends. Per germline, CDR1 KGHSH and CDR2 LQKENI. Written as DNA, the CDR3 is TGTGCCAGCTCACTCAGGGTGGACGATGGCTACACCTTG. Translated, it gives CASSLRVDDGYTL.

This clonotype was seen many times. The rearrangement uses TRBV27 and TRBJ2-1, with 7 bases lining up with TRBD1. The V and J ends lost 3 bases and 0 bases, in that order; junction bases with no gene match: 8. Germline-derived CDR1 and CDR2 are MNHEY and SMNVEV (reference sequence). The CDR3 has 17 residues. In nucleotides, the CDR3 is TGTGCCAGCAGTTTTAGGCCGACAGGGTTCTCCTACAATGAGCAGTTCTTC. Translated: CASSFRPTGFSYNEQFF.

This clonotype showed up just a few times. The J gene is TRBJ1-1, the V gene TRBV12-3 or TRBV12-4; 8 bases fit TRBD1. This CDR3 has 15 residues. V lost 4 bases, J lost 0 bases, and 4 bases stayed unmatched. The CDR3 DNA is TGTGCCAGCAGTTGGACAGGGCCAATGAACACTGAAGCTTTCTTT. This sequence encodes CASSWTGPMNTEAFF.

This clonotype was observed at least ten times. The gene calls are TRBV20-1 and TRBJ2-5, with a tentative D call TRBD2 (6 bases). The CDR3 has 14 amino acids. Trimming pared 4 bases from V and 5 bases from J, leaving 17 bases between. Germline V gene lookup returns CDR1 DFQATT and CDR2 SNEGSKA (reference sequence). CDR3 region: CSATQLGGAETQYF. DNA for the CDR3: TGCAGTGCTACGCAATTGGGGGGAGCGGAGACCCAGTACTTC.

The CDR3 sequence: CASSLAPEGTQYF. CDR3 sequence (DNA): TGTGCCAGCAGCTTAGCACCTGAGGGTACGCAGTATTTT. This chain joins TRBV11-1 and TRBJ2-3, with D maybe TRBD2 (5 bases). CDR3 length: 13 amino acids. Germline V gene sequence: CDR1 SGHAT, CDR2 FQDESV (reference sequence). With 0 bases removed from V and 8 bases from J, the gap between germline ends came to 9 bases.

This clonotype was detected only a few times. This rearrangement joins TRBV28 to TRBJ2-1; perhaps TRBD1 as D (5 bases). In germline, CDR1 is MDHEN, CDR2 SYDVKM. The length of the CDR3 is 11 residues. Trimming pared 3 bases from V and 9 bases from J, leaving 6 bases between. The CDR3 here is CASSLGREQFF. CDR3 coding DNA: TGTGCCAGCAGTTTGGGGCGTGAGCAGTTCTTC. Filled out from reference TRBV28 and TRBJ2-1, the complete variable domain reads DVKVTQSSRYLVKRTGEKVFLECVQDMDHENMFWYRQDPGLGLRLIYFSYDVKMKEKGDIPEGYSVSREKKERFSLILESASTNQTSMYLCASSLGREQFFGPGTRLTVL.

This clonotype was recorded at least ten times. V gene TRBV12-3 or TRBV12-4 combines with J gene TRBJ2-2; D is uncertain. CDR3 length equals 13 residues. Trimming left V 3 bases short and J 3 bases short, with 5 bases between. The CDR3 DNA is TGTGCCAGCAGTTTTTTGGACACCGGGGAGCTGTTTTTT. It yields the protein CASSFLDTGELFF.